These 30 T cell receptor beta chains were all obtained from the same sample, sequenced in a study of T cell responses to AZD1222 COVID-19 vaccine. Profiling relied on immunoSEQ multiplex PCR, and the TCRdb table lists in-frame clones only, not all of them. Of under 150,000 clones listed, over 85% are singletons. Sequences were derived from peripheral blood, sampled 28 days after the second AZD1222 dose. The receptor source for this set is an adult who received the AZD1222 COVID-19 vaccine.

The chain combines TRBV10-3 with TRBJ2-2; 11 bases align to TRBD1. V gave up 6 bases and J gave up 5 bases; unmatched junction bases: 5. Germline V gene lookup returns CDR1 ENHRY and CDR2 SYGVKD. This CDR3 has 15 amino acids. Here the CDR3 reads CAISQGQGATGELFF. CDR3 DNA sequence: TGTGCCATCAGCCAAGGACAGGGGGCAACCGGGGAGCTGTTTTTT.

The rearrangement links TRBV30 to TRBJ1-1; D might be TRBD1 (5 bases). The CDR3 runs to 13 residues. The germline V gene has CDR1 GTSNPN and CDR2 SVGIG (reference sequence). Trimming took 1 base from V and 1 from J, leaving 7 bases between them. CDR3 bases: TGTGCCTGGAGTGAGGGGCAGAACACTGAAGCTTTCTTT. Protein product: CAWSEGQNTEAFF.

The chain has TRBV6-2 or TRBV6-3 and TRBJ2-7, with D tentatively TRBD1 (6 bases). Per the germline V gene, CDR1 is MNHEY and CDR2 is SVGEGT. Trimming pared 6 bases from V and 0 bases from J, leaving 12 bases between. The CDR3 runs to 14 residues. CDR3 DNA: TGTGCCAGCAGCCAACAGGGTATCTCCTACGAGCAGTACTTC. It yields the protein CASSQQGISYEQYF.

The chain combines TRBV7-3 with TRBJ2-2; the match to TRBD2 covers 10 bases. Trimming at V came to 2 bases and at J to 4 bases, leaving 4 bases not matched to a gene. The CDR3 is 16 residues long. Germline V CDR1 and CDR2: SGHTA, FQGTGA. The CDR3 DNA reads as TGTGCCAGCAGCTTACAAGCGGGAGGGGGCACCGGGGAGCTGTTTTTT. Encoded protein: CASSLQAGGGTGELFF.

The V gene is TRBV5-1, the J gene TRBJ2-7, with 7 bases that match TRBD2. The CDR3 sequence is 15 residues long. Trimming at V came to 2 bases and at J to 0 bases, leaving 5 bases not matched to a gene. Per germline, CDR1 SGHRS and CDR2 YFSETQ. The DNA of the CDR3 is TGCGCCAGCAGCTTCTCGCGGGAGAGCTCCTACGAGCAGTACTTC. Protein: CASSFSRESSYEQYF. The full variable domain, completed using reference TRBV5-1 and TRBJ2-7, is KAGVTQTPRYLIKTRGQQVTLSCSPISGHRSVSWYQQTPGQGLQFLFEYFSETQRNKGNFPGRFSGRQFSNSRSEMNVSTLELGDSALYLCASSFSRESSYEQYFGPGTRLTVT.

The J gene is TRBJ1-4, the V gene TRBV6-2 or TRBV6-3; possible D gene TRBD1, 5 bases. V lost 5 bases and J 6 bases, leaving 16 bases between the germline ends. The CDR3 loop spans 15 amino acids. The germline V gene has CDR1 MNHEY and CDR2 SVGEGT. The CDR3 sequence: CASSIMVKGDEKLFF. The CDR3 DNA is TGTGCCAGCAGTATAATGGTGAAAGGGGATGAAAAACTGTTTTTT.

This chain links TRBV11-2 with TRBJ1-1, with D hard to call. CDR1 is SGHAT, CDR2 FQNNGV, per germline. This CDR3 spans 12 amino acids. Trimming cost V 5 bases and J 2 bases, with 6 bases left between them. In DNA form, the CDR3 reads TGTGCCAGCAGCCTATTAAACACTGAAGCTTTCTTT. Its translation: CASSLLNTEAFF.

This rearrangement joins TRBV6-2 or TRBV6-3 to TRBJ2-3; D not certain. Germline assignment: CDR1 MNHEY and CDR2 SVGEGT. V was shortened by 6 bases and J by 6 bases, with 16 bases between the two germline ends. There are 14 residues in the CDR3. In DNA form, the CDR3 reads TGTGCCAGCAGCCGACTTAGATCCGCGGATACGCAGTATTTT. Its translation is CASSRLRSADTQYF.

CDR3 in amino acids: CASSGDINQPQHF. CDR3 nucleotide sequence: TGTGCCAGTAGTGGGGACATCAATCAGCCCCAGCATTTT. The V gene is TRBV19, the J gene TRBJ1-5; tentative D call: TRBD1 (6 bases). Trimming removed 5 bases at V and 3 bases at J, with 8 bases between. Germline lookup yields CDR1 LNHDA and CDR2 SQIVND (reference sequence). This CDR3 is 13 amino acids long.

This chain links TRBV19 with TRBJ2-7, with 8 positions matching TRBD2. Germline loops: CDR1 LNHDA, CDR2 SQIVND (reference sequence). This CDR3 is built from 11 residues. V was clipped by 6 bases and J by 6 bases; unmatched bases: 1. The chain's CDR3 is CASRAGVEQYF. The CDR3 DNA reads as TGTGCCAGTAGAGCGGGGGTCGAGCAGTACTTC.

The gene calls are TRBV4-2 and TRBJ2-1, with a tentative D call TRBD2 (6 bases). Germline CDR1 reads LGHNA; CDR2 reads YNFKEQ. CDR3 length equals 16 residues. Deletions cut 2 bases from V and 5 bases from J, with 16 bases between. DNA of the CDR3: TGTGCCAGCAGCCAATTCGGGGGTAGTCCCAACAATGAGCAGTTCTTC. Its protein is CASSQFGGSPNNEQFF.

The chain combines TRBV10-3 with TRBJ2-3; D gene uncertain. The CDR3 has 15 amino acids. V was clipped by 3 bases and J by 7 bases, with 17 bases between them. Germline V gene data show CDR1 as ENHRY and CDR2 as SYGVKD. The CDR3: CAISDFRSGGNTQYF. DNA for the CDR3: TGTGCCATCAGTGATTTCCGATCGGGCGGTAATACGCAGTATTTT.

The chain recombines TRBV7-9 with TRBJ2-2, with D possibly being TRBD1 or TRBD2 (5 bases each). Germline CDR1 reads SEHNR; CDR2 reads FQNEAQ (reference sequence). This CDR3 region has 15 residues. V lost 5 bases and J 5 bases, leaving 15 bases between the germline ends. Written as DNA, the CDR3 is TGTGCCAGCAGCAGGAGCCAGGGCGGGACCGGGGAGCTGTTTTTT. This translates into CASSRSQGGTGELFF.

The rearrangement joins TRBV2 to TRBJ1-5; D is perhaps TRBD1 (6 bases). V lost 6 bases to trimming and J lost 2 bases, with 11 bases between them. Per germline, CDR1 SNHLY and CDR2 FYNNEI. This CDR3 is built from 14 residues. Here the CDR3 reads CASSEGDGNQPQHF. The CDR3 nucleotides read TGTGCCAGCAGCGAGGGGGACGGCAATCAGCCCCAGCATTTT. The entire variable domain, with the rest obtained from reference TRBV2 and TRBJ1-5, is as follows: EPEVTQTPSHQVTQMGQEVILRCVPISNHLYFYWYRQILGQKVEFLVSFYNNEISEKSEIFDDQFSVERPDGSNFTLKIRSTKLEDSAMYFCASSEGDGNQPQHFGDGTRLSIL.

The CDR3 DNA reads as TGCGCCAGCGCTACCGGGACAGGGGGAACGTACGAGCAGTACTTC. Translated: CASATGTGGTYEQYF. The chain uses TRBV5-1 and TRBJ2-7, with TRBD1 matching over 11 bases. The germline V gene encodes CDR1 SGHRS and CDR2 YFSETQ. V was pared by 7 bases and J by 4 bases, with 10 bases of the junction left unmatched. The CDR3 has 15 amino acids.

V and J are TRBV28 and TRBJ1-5; D not certain. V dropped 7 bases and J dropped 2 bases, with 9 bases sitting between them. There are 13 residues in the CDR3. Germline CDR1 reads MDHEN; CDR2 reads SYDVKM. For the CDR3, the DNA is TGTGCCAGCAAGAAGGGTGGCAATCAGCCCCAGCATTTT. The encoded protein is CASKKGGNQPQHF. Together with reference TRBV28 and TRBJ1-5, the CDR3 gives the full variable domain: DVKVTQSSRYLVKRTGEKVFLECVQDMDHENMFWYRQDPGLGLRLIYFSYDVKMKEKGDIPEGYSVSREKKERFSLILESASTNQTSMYLCASKKGGNQPQHFGDGTRLSIL.

V and J are TRBV7-7 and TRBJ2-3, with TRBD1 matching over 7 bases. J was trimmed by 1 base and V by 1 base; bases with no gene match: 5. Germline assignment: CDR1 SSHAT and CDR2 FNYEAQ (reference sequence). The CDR3 totals 16 residues. The CDR3 protein is CASSLGIGQGTDTQYF. CDR3 coding DNA: TGTGCCAGCAGCTTAGGCATCGGACAGGGCACAGATACGCAGTATTTT.

The rearrangement uses TRBV7-2 and TRBJ1-2, with D perhaps matching TRBD1 (6 bases). The V gene lost 6 bases and the J gene lost 6 bases, with 14 bases spanning the gap. The length of the CDR3 is 13 residues. The germline gives CDR1 SGHTA, CDR2 FQGNSA. CDR3 sequence: CASRSGGADGYTF. DNA for the CDR3: TGTGCCAGCAGGAGTGGGGGCGCGGATGGCTACACCTTC.

The chain links TRBV15 to TRBJ1-4; no reliable D call. The length of the CDR3 is 13 residues. Germline CDR1 and CDR2: LNHNV and YYDKDF (reference sequence). With 0 bases removed from V and 8 bases from J, the gap between germline ends came to 7 bases. The CDR3, as DNA: TGTGCCACCAGCAGAGAAAGGACGGAAAAACTGTTTTTT. Translated: CATSRERTEKLFF.

V usage is TRBV19 and J usage is TRBJ2-6, with D perhaps TRBD2 (6 bases). V lost 6 bases, J lost 0 bases, and 15 bases lay in between. Germline V CDR1 and CDR2: LNHDA, SQIVND (reference sequence). This CDR3 has 17 amino acids. CDR3 region: CASSQLATHSGANVLTF. The CDR3 nucleotides read TGTGCCAGTAGCCAGCTAGCGACTCACTCTGGGGCCAACGTCCTGACTTTC.

The chain is built from TRBV7-9 and TRBJ1-2; a weak D match, TRBD1 (5 bases). CDR1 is SEHNR and CDR2 is FQNEAQ in the germline V gene (reference sequence). The V end was cut by 2 bases, the J end by 8 bases, with 12 bases between. The CDR3 is made up of 13 amino acids. CDR3 in amino acids: CASSLTTVGGYTF. The DNA of the CDR3 is TGTGCCAGCAGCTTAACGACAGTGGGAGGCTACACCTTC.

The CDR3 protein is CASSLGGGTEAFF. The CDR3 nucleotides are TGTGCCAGCAGCTTAGGCGGGGGCACTGAAGCTTTCTTT. The J gene is TRBJ1-1, the V gene TRBV7-9, with a tentative D call TRBD1 (5 bases). The germline V and J ends were trimmed by 1 base and 4 bases, with 7 bases remaining between them. Germline loops: CDR1 SEHNR, CDR2 FQNEAQ (reference sequence). The CDR3 consists of 13 residues.

The rearrangement uses TRBV6-1 and TRBJ2-3; possibly TRBD2 for D (5 bases). The CDR3 has 15 residues. Germline V gene data show CDR1 as MNHNS and CDR2 as SASEGT. V was shortened by 2 bases and J by 0 bases, with 9 bases between the two germline ends. The CDR3 sequence is CASSEIAHSTDTQYF. The CDR3 coding sequence is TGTGCCAGCAGTGAAATAGCGCATAGCACAGATACGCAGTATTTT.

The table lists this clone with a count of one. The V and J genes are TRBV18 and TRBJ1-2, with no clear D. CDR3 length: 14 residues. Per germline, CDR1 KGHSH and CDR2 LQKENI. V dropped 0 bases and J dropped 3 bases, with 8 bases sitting between them. In nucleotides, the CDR3 is TGTGCCAGCTCACCACCGGGGAGCTACTATGGCTACACCTTC. Translated: CASSPPGSYYGYTF.

This clone has only a few counts. V and J are TRBV5-8 and TRBJ1-2; D gene ambiguous. Trimming left V 1 base short and J 8 bases short, with 15 bases between. The length of the CDR3 is 14 residues. CDR1 SGHTS and CDR2 YDEGEE come from the germline V gene. CDR3 coding DNA: TGTGCCAGCAGCTTGCACGGGGAAGTGTGGGGCTACACCTTC. Its protein product is CASSLHGEVWGYTF.

This clone came up a few times. J is TRBJ2-7 and V is TRBV30; D unclear. With 3 bases removed from V and 1 base from J, the gap between germline ends came to 7 bases. Germline V gene data show CDR1 as GTSNPN and CDR2 as SVGIG (reference sequence). The CDR3 spans 12 residues. CDR3 protein: CAWRRGSYEQYF. The CDR3 DNA reads as TGTGCCTGGAGACGAGGATCCTACGAGCAGTACTTC.

This rearrangement joins TRBV27 to TRBJ2-7; maybe TRBD2 (6 bases). The CDR3 has 15 amino acids. Germline assignment: CDR1 MNHEY and CDR2 SMNVEV (reference sequence). Between the trimmed V and J ends, which lost 0 bases and 7 bases, there was a span of 16 bases. The CDR3 bases are TGTGCCAGCAGTTTATCAGGGGCGGGGAAGTTTGAGCAGTACTTC. Protein sequence: CASSLSGAGKFEQYF.

The V call is TRBV11-3, the J call TRBJ2-2; 9 nucleotides line up with TRBD2. The germline V gene encodes CDR1 SGHNT and CDR2 YENEEA. V lost 5 bases to trimming and J lost 6 bases; unmatched junction nucleotides: 13. The CDR3 has 17 amino acids. The DNA for the CDR3 is TGTGCCAGCAGCACCCGCCTCGGCGCGGGAGGGGCCGGGGAGCTGTTTTTT. It encodes CASSTRLGAGGAGELFF.

The V and J genes are TRBV28 and TRBJ1-2, with a possible D match to TRBD1 (6 bases). Per germline, CDR1 MDHEN and CDR2 SYDVKM. The V end lost 1 base, the J end lost 5 bases, and 17 bases lay between the germline ends. The CDR3 has 16 amino acids. For the CDR3, the DNA is TGTGCCAGCAGTTTATCCCTTGCGGACAGATTTTATGGCTACACCTTC. It encodes CASSLSLADRFYGYTF.

This clone occurred once. The chain joins TRBV5-1 to TRBJ2-5, with 7 bases that match TRBD2. Trimming at V came to 0 bases and at J to 2 bases, leaving 1 base not matched to a gene. CDR1 is SGHRS, CDR2 YFSETQ, per germline. The CDR3 consists of 14 residues. Here the CDR3 reads CASSLVGGQETQYF. In DNA, the CDR3 is TGCGCCAGCAGCTTGGTCGGGGGGCAAGAGACCCAGTACTTC. The full variable domain, with the rest looked up from reference TRBV5-1 and TRBJ2-5, is KAGVTQTPRYLIKTRGQQVTLSCSPISGHRSVSWYQQTPGQGLQFLFEYFSETQRNKGNFPGRFSGRQFSNSRSEMNVSTLELGDSALYLCASSLVGGQETQYFGPGTRLLVL.